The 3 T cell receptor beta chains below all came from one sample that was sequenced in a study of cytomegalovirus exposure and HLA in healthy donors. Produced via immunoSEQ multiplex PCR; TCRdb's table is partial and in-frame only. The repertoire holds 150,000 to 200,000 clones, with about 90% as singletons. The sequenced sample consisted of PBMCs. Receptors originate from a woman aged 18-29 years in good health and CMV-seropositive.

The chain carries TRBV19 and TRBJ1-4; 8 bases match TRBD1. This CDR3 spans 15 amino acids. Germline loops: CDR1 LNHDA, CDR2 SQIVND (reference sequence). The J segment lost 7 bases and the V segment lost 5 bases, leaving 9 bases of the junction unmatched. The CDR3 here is CASSPWTGRSEKLFF. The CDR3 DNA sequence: TGTGCCAGTAGTCCATGGACAGGGCGAAGTGAAAAACTGTTTTTT.

In DNA, the CDR3 is TGTGCCAGTAGTAGTCGGACAGGGAATGGCTACACCTTC. The encoded protein is CASSSRTGNGYTF. The chain uses TRBV19 and TRBJ1-2; 8 bases line up with TRBD1. The CDR3 length is 13 residues. Germline V CDR1 and CDR2: LNHDA, SQIVND (reference sequence). V lost 4 bases to trimming and J lost 6 bases; unmatched junction nucleotides: 4.

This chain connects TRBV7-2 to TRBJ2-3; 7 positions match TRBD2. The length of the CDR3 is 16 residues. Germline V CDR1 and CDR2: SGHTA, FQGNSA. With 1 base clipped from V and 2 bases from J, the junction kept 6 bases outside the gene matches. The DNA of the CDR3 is TGTGCCAGCAGCTTAGTACCCCTAGCGGACACAGATACGCAGTATTTT. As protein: CASSLVPLADTDTQYF.